This passage covers 29 T cell receptor beta chains from one sample sequenced in a study of CD8 T cells in ankylosing spondylitis. TCRdb reanalysed the 5' RACE reads using MiXCR and keeps one entry per CDR3 protein. Here the sample spans approximately 250,000 distinct CDR3 sequences, roughly a third being singletons. Material for sequencing was blood, either unsorted or a sorted T cell fraction (not recorded which). The origin of the receptors is a male donor with ankylosing spondylitis or in good health (not recorded which).

This clonotype was counted between two and nine times. The rearrangement uses TRBV5-5 and TRBJ2-1, with TRBD2 matching 10 bases. The CDR3 extends over 15 amino acids. V lost 4 bases, J lost 3 bases, and 4 bases stayed unmatched. Germline V gene sequence: CDR1 SGHKS, CDR2 YYEKEE (reference sequence). CDR3 DNA sequence: TGTGCCAGCAGCCTACTAGCGGGGAACTACAATGAGCAGTTCTTC. It yields the protein CASSLLAGNYNEQFF.

The chain is built from TRBV5-1 and TRBJ2-2; D may correspond to TRBD1 or TRBD2 (6 bases each). V lost 4 bases to trimming and J lost 6 bases, with 13 bases between them. Germline V gene sequence: CDR1 SGHRS, CDR2 YFSETQ. The CDR3 spans 14 residues. The CDR3 region is CASSARGLAGELFF. The CDR3 coding sequence is TGCGCCAGCAGCGCACGGGGGCTAGCCGGGGAGCTGTTTTTT.

V and J are TRBV9 and TRBJ2-3; D is possibly TRBD2 (6 bases). This CDR3 comprises 17 residues. Deletions cut 0 bases from V and 1 base from J, with 15 bases between. Germline V gene sequence: CDR1 SGDLS, CDR2 YYNGEE. The CDR3 here is CASSVEAPGGGTDTQYF. CDR3 in DNA: TGTGCCAGCAGCGTAGAGGCCCCGGGCGGGGGCACAGATACGCAGTATTTT.

This chain uses TRBV20-1 with TRBJ2-7, with D hard to call. This CDR3 comprises 15 residues. CDR1 is DFQATT, CDR2 SNEGSKA, per germline (reference sequence). The V and J ends lost 3 bases and 2 bases respectively, with 17 bases between them. DNA for the CDR3: TGCAGTGCTAGGGGTGGTCGTTATGCCCCCTACGAGCAGTACTTC. Encoded protein: CSARGGRYAPYEQYF.

The rearrangement joins TRBV12-3 or TRBV12-4 to TRBJ2-1; D not certain. V lost 1 base to trimming and J lost 9 bases, with 7 bases between them. The CDR3 sequence is 12 residues long. CDR3 nucleotide sequence: TGTGCCAGCAGTTTAGGGCTTTTTGAGCAGTTCTTC. This gives the protein CASSLGLFEQFF.

In this sample, this clonotype turned up a few times. This chain uses TRBV6-1 with TRBJ2-7; D is uncertain. Germline lookup yields CDR1 MNHNS and CDR2 SASEGT. Trimming removed 8 bases at V and 0 bases at J, with 17 bases between. This CDR3 region has 15 residues. CDR3 loop: CASEDRSYSSYEQYF. The CDR3, as DNA: TGTGCCAGCGAAGATAGGAGTTATAGCTCCTACGAGCAGTACTTC.

The rearrangement uses TRBV24-1 and TRBJ2-3; 7 bases match TRBD2. Unmatched junction bases numbered 7, after V lost 8 bases and J lost 0 bases. The germline V gene has CDR1 KGHDR and CDR2 SFDVKD. CDR3 length: 15 amino acids. CDR3 protein: CATIGRQSSTDTQYF. The CDR3 nucleotides are TGTGCCACCATCGGGAGGCAGTCAAGCACAGATACGCAGTATTTT.

This clonotype was counted a few times. The J gene is TRBJ2-1, the V gene TRBV29-1, with TRBD2 as a possible D gene (6 bases). Looked up from germline, CDR1 is SQVTM and CDR2 is ANQGSEA. The CDR3 totals 14 residues. V was clipped by 3 bases and J by 8 bases, with 17 bases between them. CDR3 in DNA: TGCAGCGTTGATAGCGGCAGGGCTTACGATGAGCAGTTCTTC. This translates into CSVDSGRAYDEQFF.

The V gene is TRBV12-3 or TRBV12-4, the J gene TRBJ2-1, with D possibly matching TRBD1 (6 bases). V gave up 7 bases and J gave up 5 bases, with 12 bases separating them. The CDR3 spans 13 residues. The DNA of the CDR3 is TGTGCCAGCACCTTGGACAGAAACAATGAGCAGTTCTTC. Its protein product is CASTLDRNNEQFF.

The rearrangement uses TRBV20-1 and TRBJ2-5; tentatively, D is TRBD1 (5 bases). The V gene's germline CDR1 is DFQATT and CDR2 SNEGSKA (reference sequence). V was trimmed by 0 bases and J by 5 bases, leaving 13 bases between them. There are 14 residues in the CDR3. The CDR3 reads CSAREEWGTETQYF. The CDR3 bases are TGCAGTGCTAGAGAAGAGTGGGGCACGGAGACCCAGTACTTC.

The chain couples TRBV12-3 or TRBV12-4 to TRBJ2-5; no clear D gene. Trimming pared 3 bases from V and 5 bases from J, leaving 7 bases between. The CDR3 covers 12 residues. The CDR3 nucleotides read TGTGCCAGCAGTTTTTTACCCGAGACCCAGTACTTC. Translation: CASSFLPETQYF.

Ten or more counts support this clonotype. The gene calls are TRBV20-1 and TRBJ2-5, with D possibly being TRBD2 (5 bases). Germline-derived CDR1 and CDR2 are DFQATT and SNEGSKA (reference sequence). V was pared by 3 bases and J by 3 bases, with 8 bases between. CDR3 size: 12 residues. The CDR3, as DNA: TGCAGTGCTAGTGACTACGAAGAGACCCAGTACTTC. Translating gives CSASDYEETQYF.

The J gene is TRBJ1-2, the V gene TRBV6-8, with D perhaps TRBD1 (5 bases). Germline values: CDR1 MNHGY, CDR2 SAAAGT. This CDR3 region has 15 residues. V lost 6 bases, J lost 5 bases, and 19 bases lay in between. The CDR3 sequence: CASSPQGRARYGYTF. The CDR3 DNA is TGTGCCAGCAGCCCCCAGGGACGGGCACGGTATGGCTACACCTTC.

This clonotype was seen ten or more times. V is TRBV10-3 and J is TRBJ2-5; D gene unclear. This CDR3 contains 14 residues. The V end was cut by 2 bases, the J end by 7 bases, with 14 bases between. Germline CDR1 reads ENHRY; CDR2 reads SYGVKD. In DNA, the CDR3 is TGTGCCATCAGTGAGGATAAGGATAAGGGGACCCAGTACTTC. It encodes CAISEDKDKGTQYF.

This clonotype was seen at least ten times. V is TRBV10-3 and J is TRBJ1-2, with D uncertain. This CDR3 contains 13 residues. The V end lost 4 bases, the J end lost 8 bases, and 14 bases lay between the germline ends. Per the germline V gene, CDR1 is ENHRY and CDR2 is SYGVKD. This CDR3 reads CAISGDYVPGYTF. In nucleotides, the CDR3 is TGTGCCATCAGTGGCGATTATGTTCCGGGCTACACCTTC.

The chain couples TRBV5-1 to TRBJ2-1, with D tentatively TRBD1 or TRBD2 (5 bases each). Trimming took 0 bases from V and 15 from J, leaving 19 bases between them. This CDR3 has 14 amino acids. Germline V gene lookup returns CDR1 SGHRS and CDR2 YFSETQ. The CDR3 loop is CASSLAIGTASRFF. CDR3 bases: TGCGCCAGCAGCTTGGCCATCGGGACCGCGTCACGGTTCTTC. Using reference TRBV5-1 and TRBJ2-1 for the parts outside the CDR3, the full variable domain is KAGVTQTPRYLIKTRGQQVTLSCSPISGHRSVSWYQQTPGQGLQFLFEYFSETQRNKGNFPGRFSGRQFSNSRSEMNVSTLELGDSALYLCASSLAIGTASRFFGPGTRLTVL.

Only a few counts were recorded for this clonotype. J is TRBJ1-5 and V is TRBV18; weak D call: TRBD1 (6 bases). The CDR3 has 14 residues. CDR1 and CDR2 from the germline V gene are KGHSH and LQKENI. Trimming pared 5 bases from V and 7 bases from J, leaving 15 bases between. CDR3 DNA: TGTGCCAGCTCAACGTACAGGGTAGGACAGCCCCAGCATTTT. Residues: CASSTYRVGQPQHF.

Concerning this clonotype itself: The junction shows a germline mismatch at one end, possibly a read error. The gene calls are TRBV7-2 and TRBJ2-2; D unresolved. In germline, CDR1 is SGHTA, CDR2 FQGNSA. The CDR3 spans 12 residues. DNA of the CDR3: TGTGCCAGCAGCTTAGGGAACGGGCAGCTGTTTTTT. Protein product: CASSLGNGQLFF. The complete variable domain, with remaining parts taken from reference TRBV7-2 and TRBJ2-2, reads GAGVSQSPSNKVTEKGKDVELRCDPISGHTALYWYRQSLGQGLEFLIYFQGNSAPDKSGLPSDRFSAERTGGSVSTLTIQRTQQEDSAVYLCASSLGNGQLFFGEGSRLTVL.

This chain uses TRBV20-1 with TRBJ2-7; D is perhaps TRBD1 or TRBD2 (5 bases each). The germline V and J ends were trimmed by 6 bases and 1 base, with 16 bases remaining between them. The length of the CDR3 is 14 residues. Germline assignment: CDR1 DFQATT and CDR2 SNEGSKA (reference sequence). The CDR3, as DNA: TGCAGTGCCCCCCGGGACCTCACATCCTACGAGCAGTACTTC. This codes for CSAPRDLTSYEQYF.

The chain links TRBV6-5 to TRBJ2-7; 8 nucleotides match TRBD1. The CDR3 contains 12 residues. After removal of 5 bases from V and 11 bases from J, the junction contained 8 bases not matched to a gene. Germline lookup yields CDR1 MNHEY and CDR2 SVGAGI. Here the CDR3 DNA reads TGTGCCAGCAGTACTCGACAGGGGTCAAAGTACTTC. Its protein product is CASSTRQGSKYF.

The rearrangement links TRBV20-1 to TRBJ2-7; TRBD1 matches 8 bases. J gave up 1 base and V 6 bases, and 5 bases lay outside the gene matches. This CDR3 has 13 amino acids. Germline-derived CDR1 and CDR2 are DFQATT and SNEGSKA (reference sequence). CDR3 DNA: TGCAGTGCAAAGACAGGGGATTCCTACGAGCAGTACTTC. It codes for CSAKTGDSYEQYF.

This clonotype showed up just a few times. This chain connects TRBV29-1 to TRBJ2-5; D not certain. The CDR3 length is 12 residues. V shed 7 bases and J shed 2 bases, with 11 bases lying between them. The germline V gene has CDR1 SQVTM and CDR2 ANQGSEA. The CDR3 loop reads CSATAGQETQYF. As DNA, the CDR3 is TGCAGCGCTACGGCCGGGCAAGAGACCCAGTACTTC. The full variable domain, rest sourced from reference TRBV29-1 and TRBJ2-5, is SAVISQKPSRDICQRGTSLTIQCQVDSQVTMMFWYRQQPGQSLTLIATANQGSEATYESGFVIDKFPISRPNLTFSTLTVSNMSPEDSSIYLCSATAGQETQYFGPGTRLLVL.

This chain links TRBV5-6 with TRBJ2-1; D unclear. CDR3 size: 14 residues. Between the trimmed V and J ends, which lost 2 bases and 1 base, there was a span of 7 bases. CDR1 and CDR2 from the germline V gene are SGHDT and YYEEEE. The CDR3 reads CASSFYGSYNEQFF. CDR3 DNA: TGTGCCAGCAGCTTTTATGGGTCCTACAATGAGCAGTTCTTC.

This clonotype was found a few times. For the CDR3, the DNA is TGTGCCAGCTTGGACGATTCAATCGGGGGGGAAAAACTGTTTTTT. This codes for CASLDDSIGGEKLFF. This chain links TRBV25-1 with TRBJ1-4; perhaps TRBD1 as D (5 bases). This CDR3 spans 15 amino acids. V shed 8 bases and J shed 8 bases, with 21 bases lying between them. Germline V gene lookup returns CDR1 MGHDK and CDR2 SYGVNS.

This sequence joins TRBV3-1 and TRBJ1-1, with no clear D. V shed 3 bases and J shed 13 bases, with 18 bases lying between them. Germline V CDR1 and CDR2: LGHDT, YNNKEL (reference sequence). CDR3 size: 13 residues. CDR3 loop: CASSQTYGPHGFF. The CDR3 DNA reads TGTGCCAGCAGCCAGACTTACGGTCCCCACGGTTTCTTT.

The chain links TRBV12-3 or TRBV12-4 to TRBJ2-7, with TRBD2 matching 8 bases. This CDR3 region has 16 residues. V shed 3 bases, J shed 3 bases, and the junction held 10 bases outside the gene matches. The CDR3 region is CASSLEGTSYRYEQYF. In DNA, the CDR3 is TGTGCCAGCAGTTTGGAGGGGACTAGTTACCGCTACGAGCAGTACTTC.

This clonotype occurred a few times. This chain joins TRBV20-1 and TRBJ2-5; TRBD2 might be the D (6 bases). Germline V gene data show CDR1 as DFQATT and CDR2 as SNEGSKA (reference sequence). The CDR3 totals 13 residues. V lost 8 bases and J 5 bases, leaving 18 bases between the germline ends. The CDR3 protein is CSTRDSPGETQYF. DNA of the CDR3: TGCAGTACCCGGGACTCCCCAGGGGAGACCCAGTACTTC.

V and J are TRBV7-9 and TRBJ2-1; weak D call: TRBD2 (6 bases). V dropped 0 bases and J dropped 9 bases, with 12 bases sitting between them. Germline V gene data show CDR1 as SEHNR and CDR2 as FQNEAQ (reference sequence). CDR3 size: 14 residues. For the CDR3, the DNA is TGTGCCAGCAGCTTAGCAGGGTCCGGGGGTGAGCAGTTCTTC. It is translated as CASSLAGSGGEQFF.

The chain links TRBV7-9 to TRBJ1-4; 8 bases are shared with TRBD1. Per the germline V gene, CDR1 is SEHNR and CDR2 is FQNEAQ (reference sequence). J was trimmed by 8 bases and V by 5 bases; bases with no gene match: 10. CDR3 size: 15 residues. The DNA for the CDR3 is TGTGCCAGCAGCACCACGGACAGGGTTCTCGAAAAACTGTTTTTT. This sequence encodes CASSTTDRVLEKLFF.